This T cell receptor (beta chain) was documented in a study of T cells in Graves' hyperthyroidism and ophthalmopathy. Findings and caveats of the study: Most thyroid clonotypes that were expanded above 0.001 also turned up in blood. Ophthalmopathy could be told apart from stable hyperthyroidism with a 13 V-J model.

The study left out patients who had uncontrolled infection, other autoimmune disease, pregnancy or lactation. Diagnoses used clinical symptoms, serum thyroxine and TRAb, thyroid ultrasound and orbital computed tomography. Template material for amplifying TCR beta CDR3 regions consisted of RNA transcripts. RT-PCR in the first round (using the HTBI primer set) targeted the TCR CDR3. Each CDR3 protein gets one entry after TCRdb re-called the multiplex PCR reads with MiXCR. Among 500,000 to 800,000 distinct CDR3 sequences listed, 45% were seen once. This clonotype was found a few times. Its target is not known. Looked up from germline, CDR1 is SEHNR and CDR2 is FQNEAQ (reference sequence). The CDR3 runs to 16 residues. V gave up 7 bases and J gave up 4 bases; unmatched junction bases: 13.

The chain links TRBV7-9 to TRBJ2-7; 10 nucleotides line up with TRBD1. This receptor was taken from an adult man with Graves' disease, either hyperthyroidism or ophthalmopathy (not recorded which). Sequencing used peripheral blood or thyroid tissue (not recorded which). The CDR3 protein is CASTTHGTGVPYEQYF. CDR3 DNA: TGTGCCAGCACCACCCACGGGACAGGGGTACCTTACGAGCAGTACTTC.